One sample yielded the 26 T cell receptor beta chains listed below, sequenced in a study of T-cell memory formation after mild COVID-19. TCRdb reprocessed the 5' RACE reads with MiXCR, giving one entry per CDR3 protein. The repertoire includes hundreds of thousands of distinct CDR3 sequences, roughly 20% of them detected once, and around an eighth sits in the top ten. The sequencing input was PBMCs or a T cell subset sorted from them (not recorded which). The receptors stem from an adult woman who had mild COVID-19 (a few samples of this study predate the infection). Cell type and time point are not known.

The rearrangement links TRBV7-9 to TRBJ2-7, with D perhaps matching TRBD2 (5 bases). CDR3 length equals 13 residues. CDR1 is SEHNR, CDR2 FQNEAQ, per germline (reference sequence). With 5 bases removed from V and 2 bases from J, the gap between germline ends came to 10 bases. In DNA form, the CDR3 reads TGTGCCAGCAGCACGGGGAACCCCTACGAGCAGTACTTC. Its protein product is CASSTGNPYEQYF.

This clonotype was detected a few times. The gene calls are TRBV12-3 or TRBV12-4 and TRBJ2-3, with TRBD1 matching 11 bases. The CDR3 contains 14 residues. V trimming: 4 bases; J trimming: 4 bases; junction bases outside the gene matches: 1. The CDR3 spells CASSWGQGADTQYF. The CDR3 bases are TGTGCCAGCAGTTGGGGACAGGGGGCAGATACGCAGTATTTT.

The V gene is TRBV3-1, the J gene TRBJ1-2, with TRBD1 as a possible D gene (6 bases). Per germline, CDR1 LGHDT and CDR2 YNNKEL (reference sequence). The V end lost 0 bases, the J end lost 6 bases, and 17 bases lay between the germline ends. The CDR3 is 16 residues long. CDR3 in DNA: TGTGCCAGCAGCCAAGATTGGACAGTTACGCTCGATGGCTACACCTTC. As protein: CASSQDWTVTLDGYTF.

V and J are TRBV12-3 or TRBV12-4 and TRBJ2-3; TRBD1 or TRBD2 may be the D gene (5 bases each). The V end lost 6 bases, the J end lost 8 bases, and 18 bases lay between the germline ends. The length of the CDR3 is 14 residues. DNA of the CDR3: TGTGCCAGCAGCCGAGGGGCAGGGAAGCTTACGCAGTATTTT. Protein sequence: CASSRGAGKLTQYF.

The chain links TRBV18 to TRBJ1-4; no definite D call. The V end was cut by 3 bases, the J end by 8 bases, with 10 bases between. The germline gives CDR1 KGHSH, CDR2 LQKENI. This CDR3 comprises 13 residues. The CDR3 DNA follows: TGTGCCAGCTCACCTCCTCCAGGCGAAAAACTGTTTTTT. Its translation is CASSPPPGEKLFF. The whole variable domain, filled in from reference TRBV18 and TRBJ1-4, reads NAGVMQNPRHLVRRRGQEARLRCSPMKGHSHVYWYRQLPEEGLKFMVYLQKENIIDESGMPKERFSAEFPKEGPSILRIQQVVRGDSAAYFCASSPPPGEKLFFGSGTQLSVL.

V is TRBV30 and J is TRBJ2-7; 7 bases line up with TRBD2. This CDR3 has 11 residues. Germline V gene sequence: CDR1 GTSNPN, CDR2 SVGIG (reference sequence). The J segment lost 6 bases and the V segment lost 5 bases, leaving 4 bases of the junction unmatched. CDR3 residues: CAWGSGIEQYF. The DNA for the CDR3 is TGTGCCTGGGGAAGCGGGATCGAGCAGTACTTC.

This clonotype has more than one count but fewer than ten. The chain uses TRBV6-2 or TRBV6-3 and TRBJ1-5; TRBD1 aligns across 8 bases. Germline V gene data show CDR1 as MNHEY and CDR2 as SVGEGT. CDR3 size: 13 residues. V was clipped by 10 bases and J by 4 bases; unmatched bases: 6. The CDR3 protein is CATKWTGNQPQHF. Here the CDR3 DNA reads TGTGCCACGAAGTGGACAGGGAATCAGCCCCAGCATTTT.

The rearrangement uses TRBV7-8 and TRBJ2-3; 10 nucleotides match TRBD2. The V gene end was trimmed by 1 base and the J gene end by 2 bases; junction bases not matched to a gene: 6. In germline, CDR1 is SGHVS, CDR2 FQNEAQ. The CDR3 spans 17 residues. CDR3 sequence: CASSLVHSGGNTDTQYF. DNA for the CDR3: TGTGCCAGCAGCTTAGTGCATAGCGGGGGGAACACAGATACGCAGTATTTT.

This clonotype was seen a handful of times. The chain joins TRBV4-3 to TRBJ2-2; the match to TRBD1 covers 7 bases. This CDR3 is 16 amino acids long. Germline V gene sequence: CDR1 LGHNA, CDR2 YSLEER. V shed 0 bases and J 4 bases; nucleotides not matched to a gene: 5. The CDR3 DNA follows: TGCGCCAGCAGCCAAGACTCAGCAGGGGGCACCGGGGAGCTGTTTTTT. Residues: CASSQDSAGGTGELFF.

The V and J genes are TRBV2 and TRBJ2-1; TRBD2 matches 10 bases. This CDR3 region has 18 residues. CDR1 is SNHLY, CDR2 FYNNEI, per germline. Unmatched junction bases numbered 12, after V lost 7 bases and J lost 0 bases. This chain's CDR3 is CASISASGSLSSYNEQFF. The CDR3 DNA reads as TGTGCCAGCATCTCAGCTAGCGGGAGTCTTTCCTCCTACAATGAGCAGTTCTTC.

This clonotype was counted a few times. V and J are TRBV12-3 or TRBV12-4 and TRBJ2-2; possibly TRBD2 for D (6 bases). V was shortened by 4 bases and J by 6 bases, with 12 bases between the two germline ends. This CDR3 comprises 14 residues. In DNA, the CDR3 is TGTGCCAGCAGTTCTCCTAGCGATTCCGGGGAGCTGTTTTTT. It is translated as CASSSPSDSGELFF.

The genes are TRBV5-1 and TRBJ2-2; 7 positions match TRBD2. CDR3 length equals 17 residues. Trimming removed 4 bases from V and 2 bases from J; junction bases left unmatched: 11. CDR1 and CDR2 (germline): SGHRS, YFSETQ. For the CDR3, the DNA is TGCGCCAGCAGCCCCGAGGTTGGCGGGGGTAACACCGGGGAGCTGTTTTTT. Its translation: CASSPEVGGGNTGELFF.

Comment on this clonotype: This clone may be a read error of a much larger clone one base away. The chain has TRBV2 and TRBJ1-5, with D hard to call. The CDR3 totals 11 residues. The germline V and J ends were trimmed by 3 bases and 5 bases, with 2 bases remaining between them. Germline loops: CDR1 SNHLY, CDR2 FYNNEI. In DNA, the CDR3 is TGTGCCAGCAGTGATGATCAGCCCCAGCATTTT. This encodes CASSDDQPQHF.

The J gene is TRBJ1-1, the V gene TRBV20-1; no firm D call. Germline CDR1 is DFQATT and CDR2 is SNEGSKA (reference sequence). Trimming cost V 0 bases and J 3 bases, with 8 bases left between them. The CDR3 is made up of 13 amino acids. CDR3 loop: CSAREEVDTEAFF. The CDR3 DNA reads TGCAGTGCTAGAGAAGAAGTGGACACTGAAGCTTTCTTT.

The table lists this clonotype with a few counts. The V call is TRBV27, the J call TRBJ2-3; D is ambiguous. The germline V gene has CDR1 MNHEY and CDR2 SMNVEV (reference sequence). The CDR3 consists of 12 residues. Trimming cost V 4 bases and J 4 bases, with 6 bases left between them. CDR3 amino acids: CASSSGPDTQYF. In DNA form, the CDR3 reads TGTGCCAGCAGTTCAGGACCAGATACGCAGTATTTT.

The chain employs TRBV19 and TRBJ2-5, with TRBD1 identical over 7 bases. With V trimmed by 5 bases and J by 2 bases, 8 bases remained unmatched. CDR3 length: 15 amino acids. The germline V gene encodes CDR1 LNHDA and CDR2 SQIVND (reference sequence). The CDR3 is CASSPRTGAQETQYF. Written as DNA, the CDR3 is TGTGCCAGTAGTCCCAGGACAGGCGCACAAGAGACCCAGTACTTC.

This clonotype was seen a few times. This chain links TRBV25-1 with TRBJ2-7; D is ambiguous. The V end lost 4 bases, the J end lost 2 bases, and 9 bases lay between the germline ends. The germline gives CDR1 MGHDK, CDR2 SYGVNS. CDR3 size: 13 residues. CDR3 coding DNA: TGTGCCAGCAGTGGTAACCCCACCTACGAGCAGTACTTC. As protein: CASSGNPTYEQYF.

This clonotype has just a few counts. CDR3 nucleotide sequence: TGCGCCAGCAGCCAACGAGTTCCGGCCCGGGAGCTGTTTTTT. Protein sequence: CASSQRVPARELFF. V usage is TRBV4-3 and J usage is TRBJ2-2; D is unclear. Trimming left V 2 bases short and J 9 bases short, with 13 bases between. This CDR3 is built from 14 residues. Germline CDR1 LGHNA, CDR2 YSLEER.

The V and J genes are TRBV28 and TRBJ2-7; a possible D gene is TRBD1 (6 bases). Germline V gene sequence: CDR1 MDHEN, CDR2 SYDVKM. V was shortened by 6 bases and J by 0 bases, with 12 bases between the two germline ends. This CDR3 comprises 14 residues. CDR3 sequence reads: CASSKRTASYEQYF. CDR3 in DNA: TGTGCCAGCAGCAAAAGGACAGCCTCCTACGAGCAGTACTTC.

This clonotype was seen more than once but under ten times. The chain uses TRBV7-3 and TRBJ2-5; D not resolved. V dropped 4 bases and J dropped 2 bases, with 8 bases sitting between them. This CDR3 spans 13 amino acids. Germline lookup yields CDR1 SGHTA and CDR2 FQGTGA. This CDR3 reads CASSYRRQETQYF. The DNA of the CDR3 is TGTGCCAGCAGCTATAGGAGACAAGAGACCCAGTACTTC.

This rearrangement joins TRBV2 to TRBJ2-1; 12 bases line up with TRBD1. The CDR3 is 16 amino acids. J was trimmed by 10 bases and V by 6 bases; bases with no gene match: 13. CDR1 is SNHLY and CDR2 is FYNNEI in the germline V gene. The CDR3 region has the DNA TGTGCCAGCAGCGGCAACTTGGGACAGGGGGCTCGAGAGCAGTTCTTC. This gives the protein CASSGNLGQGAREQFF.

There are a few counts of this clonotype. J is TRBJ2-1 and V is TRBV7-6, with TRBD1 matching 9 bases. The junction had 6 bases not matched to a gene; V was cut back by 5 bases and J by 4 bases. The CDR3 contains 15 residues. CDR1 is SGHVS, CDR2 FNYEAQ, per germline. CDR3 nucleotide sequence: TGTGCCAGCAGCATCGGACAGGGGATATACAATGAGCAGTTCTTC. It is translated as CASSIGQGIYNEQFF. The entire variable domain, with the rest obtained from reference TRBV7-6 and TRBJ2-1, is as follows: GAGVSQSPRYKVTKRGQDVALRCDPISGHVSLYWYRQALGQGPEFLTYFNYEAQQDKSGLPNDRFSAERPEGSISTLTIQRTEQRDSAMYRCASSIGQGIYNEQFFGPGTRLTVL.

This clonotype turned up a few times. The V call is TRBV18, the J call TRBJ1-4, with 9 bases identical to TRBD1. Unmatched junction bases numbered 2, after V lost 3 bases and J lost 3 bases. The CDR3 sequence is 15 residues long. The V gene's germline CDR1 is KGHSH and CDR2 LQKENI. In nucleotides, the CDR3 is TGTGCCAGCTCACCTCGACAGGGGGCTAATGAAAAACTGTTTTTT. Amino acids: CASSPRQGANEKLFF. The variable domain in full, with the rest retrieved from reference TRBV18 and TRBJ1-4, is NAGVMQNPRHLVRRRGQEARLRCSPMKGHSHVYWYRQLPEEGLKFMVYLQKENIIDESGMPKERFSAEFPKEGPSILRIQQVVRGDSAAYFCASSPRQGANEKLFFGSGTQLSVL.

The J gene is TRBJ2-3, the V gene TRBV5-1, with 9 bases identical to TRBD2. J gave up 2 bases and V 0 bases, and 13 bases lay outside the gene matches. The CDR3 loop spans 19 amino acids. CDR1 SGHRS and CDR2 YFSETQ come from the germline V gene. CDR3 coding DNA: TGCGCCAGCAGCTTGGGCTCTGGACTAGCGCAGGGAAACACAGATACGCAGTATTTT. It yields the protein CASSLGSGLAQGNTDTQYF.

The V call is TRBV2, the J call TRBJ1-5; 10 bases line up with TRBD1. The V gene end was trimmed by 8 bases and the J gene end by 4 bases; junction bases not matched to a gene: 11. This CDR3 is 16 amino acids long. CDR1 is SNHLY and CDR2 is FYNNEI in the germline V gene. CDR3 amino acids: CASRADRGAKNQPQHF. For the CDR3, the DNA is TGTGCCAGCCGGGCGGACAGGGGGGCCAAGAATCAGCCCCAGCATTTT.

A few counts support this clonotype. The chain employs TRBV3-1 and TRBJ2-5, with TRBD1 identical over 8 bases. V lost 5 bases to trimming and J lost 4 bases; unmatched junction nucleotides: 6. The CDR3 is 14 residues long. Germline-derived CDR1 and CDR2 are LGHDT and YNNKEL (reference sequence). CDR3 coding DNA: TGTGCCAGCAGCGCAGGACAGGGCAGAGAGACCCAGTACTTC. It specifies CASSAGQGRETQYF.